Following are 12 T cell receptor beta chains from one sample sequenced in a study of T cell responses to AZD1222 COVID-19 vaccine. TCRdb's table, derived via immunoSEQ multiplex PCR, lists solely in-frame clones and lacks some. The table has 150,000 to 200,000 clones, roughly 88% seen once; the top ten hold more than 7%. Sequencing was performed on peripheral blood, taken on day 0 of AZD1222 vaccination. Source of these receptors: an adult in good health.

The chain has TRBV5-5 and TRBJ2-5; 8 bases are a match to TRBD2. The V and J ends lost 2 bases and 2 bases, in that order; junction bases with no gene match: 8. This CDR3 region has 16 residues. Germline loops: CDR1 SGHKS, CDR2 YYEKEE (reference sequence). The CDR3 nucleotides are TGTGCCAGCAGCTTAGGTTTTGTAGCGGGGCAAGAGACCCAGTACTTC. This sequence encodes CASSLGFVAGQETQYF.

The chain employs TRBV5-1 and TRBJ2-3; 9 nucleotides align to TRBD1. This CDR3 is built from 16 residues. Germline-derived CDR1 and CDR2 are SGHRS and YFSETQ. V gave up 3 bases and J gave up 2 bases; unmatched junction bases: 7. The CDR3: CASSYRDRVVTDTQYF. The CDR3 DNA follows: TGCGCCAGCAGCTACCGGGACAGGGTAGTCACAGATACGCAGTATTTT. The full variable domain, its missing parts supplied by reference TRBV5-1 and TRBJ2-3, is KAGVTQTPRYLIKTRGQQVTLSCSPISGHRSVSWYQQTPGQGLQFLFEYFSETQRNKGNFPGRFSGRQFSNSRSEMNVSTLELGDSALYLCASSYRDRVVTDTQYFGPGTRLTVL.

This sequence joins TRBV4-1 and TRBJ1-5; the match to TRBD1 covers 7 bases. Per the germline V gene, CDR1 is MGHRA and CDR2 is YSYEKL. J lost 4 bases, V lost 2 bases, and 8 bases had no gene match. This CDR3 has 16 residues. CDR3 DNA sequence: TGCGCCAGCAGCCAAACCTTGGGACAGATAAATCAGCCCCAGCATTTT. Encoded protein: CASSQTLGQINQPQHF.

The chain joins TRBV28 to TRBJ1-1; 8 bases fit TRBD1. V was pared by 6 bases and J by 4 bases, with 4 bases of the junction left unmatched. The CDR3 is made up of 13 amino acids. Germline V CDR1 and CDR2: MDHEN, SYDVKM. CDR3 residues: CASRYTGGTEAFF. The CDR3 DNA sequence: TGTGCCAGCAGGTATACAGGGGGCACTGAAGCTTTCTTT. The complete variable domain, with remaining parts taken from reference TRBV28 and TRBJ1-1, reads DVKVTQSSRYLVKRTGEKVFLECVQDMDHENMFWYRQDPGLGLRLIYFSYDVKMKEKGDIPEGYSVSREKKERFSLILESASTNQTSMYLCASRYTGGTEAFFGQGTRLTVV.

This clone was detected only once. The chain joins TRBV28 to TRBJ2-7; no firm D call. Trimming removed 3 bases at V and 2 bases at J, with 5 bases between. The germline gives CDR1 MDHEN, CDR2 SYDVKM. This CDR3 is 12 amino acids long. The CDR3 protein is CASSFGAYEQYF. Written as DNA, the CDR3 is TGTGCCAGCAGTTTCGGCGCCTACGAGCAGTACTTC.

The chain employs TRBV4-1 and TRBJ1-2, with TRBD1 matching 8 bases. The CDR3 is 13 amino acids. J was trimmed by 8 bases and V by 2 bases; bases with no gene match: 4. The germline CDR1 and CDR2 sequences are MGHRA and YSYEKL. CDR3 sequence (DNA): TGCGCCAGCAGCCAACCAGGGGGCGCGGGCTACACCTTC. Its translation is CASSQPGGAGYTF.

The rearrangement links TRBV27 to TRBJ2-3; TRBD2 matches 8 bases. The CDR3 has 16 amino acids. Trimming at V came to 6 bases and at J to 4 bases, leaving 12 bases not matched to a gene. Germline assignment: CDR1 MNHEY and CDR2 SMNVEV (reference sequence). The CDR3 DNA sequence: TGTGCCAGCAGCACCCTTCGGGGGGGCGGTGCAGATACGCAGTATTTT. The encoded protein is CASSTLRGGGADTQYF.

V usage is TRBV6-5 and J usage is TRBJ2-1, with D possibly matching TRBD1 (5 bases). CDR1 and CDR2 (germline): MNHEY, SVGAGI. The CDR3 loop spans 15 amino acids. Deletions cut 0 bases from V and 7 bases from J, with 13 bases between. The CDR3 coding sequence is TGTGCCAGCAGTTACTCAACAGGAAGGGTAAATGAGCAGTTCTTC. It is translated as CASSYSTGRVNEQFF.

CDR3 in amino acids: CASSDEGVRGYTF. The CDR3, as DNA: TGTGCCAGCAGTGACGAGGGGGTGCGTGGCTACACCTTC. The chain has TRBV6-4 and TRBJ1-2; D may be TRBD1 (6 bases). Germline values: CDR1 MRHNA, CDR2 SNTAGT. The CDR3 is 13 amino acids. Trimming pared 2 bases from V and 7 bases from J, leaving 11 bases between.

This rearrangement joins TRBV2 to TRBJ1-1; D is unclear. This CDR3 region has 13 residues. The V and J ends lost 2 bases and 1 base respectively, with 5 bases between them. From germline, CDR1 is SNHLY and CDR2 FYNNEI. The DNA for the CDR3 is TGTGCCAGCAGTGAAAATCCGAACACTGAAGCTTTCTTT. Its protein is CASSENPNTEAFF.

The J gene is TRBJ1-5, the V gene TRBV14, with D uncertain. With 1 base removed from V and 1 base from J, the gap between germline ends came to 11 bases. Germline CDR1 reads SGHDN; CDR2 reads FVKESK. The CDR3 is 16 residues long. This chain's CDR3 is CASSQGQLRSNQPQHF. CDR3 nucleotides: TGTGCCAGCAGCCAAGGGCAACTGAGGAGCAATCAGCCCCAGCATTTT.

This rearrangement joins TRBV7-2 to TRBJ2-5, with D possibly called TRBD1 or TRBD2 (5 bases each). There are 14 residues in the CDR3. Per germline, CDR1 SGHTA and CDR2 FQGNSA. Trimming took off 8 bases at V and 1 base at J, with 14 bases between the two ends. The DNA of the CDR3 is TGTGCCAGCGTCCGGGACCCTTCCCAAGAGACCCAGTACTTC. The encoded protein is CASVRDPSQETQYF.